This TCR beta chain appears in the sequencing data of a study of follicular helper T cells after annual influenza vaccination. Repertoires were generated with immunoSEQ multiplex PCR, while TCRdb's copy carries only in-frame clones and drops some. The sample carries thousands of clones, roughly 84% recorded once. Germline values: CDR1 SGHTA, CDR2 FQGNSA. The CDR3 has 12 amino acids. V was cut by 2 bases and J by 7 bases, with 8 bases left in between. Time point of the sample: 2015-2016 season, pre-vaccination. The V gene is TRBV7-2, the J gene TRBJ1-2; D gene ambiguous. The clonotype was recovered from an adult who received the influenza vaccine. The source was CXCR5+ CD38- circulating T follicular helper cells from blood, collected on the day of influenza vaccination. Stated subset: circulating Tfh, non-naive CD4+CXCR5+PD-1+ (ICOS+CD38+ or ICOS-CD38-). CDR3 coding DNA: TGTGCCAGCAGCTTATTGGCCGGTGGCTACACCTTC. Its translation: CASSLLAGGYTF.